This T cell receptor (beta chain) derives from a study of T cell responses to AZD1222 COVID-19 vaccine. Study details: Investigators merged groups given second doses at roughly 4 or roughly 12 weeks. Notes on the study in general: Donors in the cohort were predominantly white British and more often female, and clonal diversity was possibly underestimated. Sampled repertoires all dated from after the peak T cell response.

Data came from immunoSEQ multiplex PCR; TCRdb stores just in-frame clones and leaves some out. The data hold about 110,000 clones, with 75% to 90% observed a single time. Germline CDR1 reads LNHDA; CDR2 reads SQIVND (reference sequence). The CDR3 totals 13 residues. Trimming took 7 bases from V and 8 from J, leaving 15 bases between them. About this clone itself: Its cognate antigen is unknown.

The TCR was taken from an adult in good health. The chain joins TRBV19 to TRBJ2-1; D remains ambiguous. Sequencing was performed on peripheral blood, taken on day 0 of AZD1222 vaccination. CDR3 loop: CASNARDFHEQFF. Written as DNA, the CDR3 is TGTGCCAGTAATGCACGTGATTTCCATGAGCAGTTCTTC.